This T cell receptor beta chain is drawn from a study of graft-versus-host responses after intestinal transplantation. Study-level information: Multivisceral, liver-intestinal, or isolated intestinal transplants were received by the recipients.

Findings of the study overall: GvH clones surfaced in recipient marrow, some emerging earlier in ileum or blood.

Comment on this clone: Its antigen remains unknown.

From germline, CDR1 is MNHEY and CDR2 SMNVEV (reference sequence). This CDR3 has 12 amino acids. Trimming stripped 8 bases from V and 6 bases from J, with 13 bases between. Some clones are missing from TCRdb's copy, which holds only in-frame ones; the method was immunoSEQ multiplex PCR. The table has 13,000 to 15,000 clones, around 70% seen once. To release intraepithelial and lamina propria lymphocytes, the graft tissue was processed. The source is a human patient who received an intestinal transplant, so some T cells may come from the graft donor. The V call is TRBV27, the J call TRBJ1-2; tentatively, D is TRBD1 (5 bases). Here the sequenced sample was ileum tissue, taken 16 days after intestinal transplant. The CDR3 DNA sequence: TGTGCCAGCGGGGACTATAGGGATGGCTACACCTTC. The encoded protein is CASGDYRDGYTF.